This T cell receptor beta chain is from a study of CD8 T cells in Susac syndrome. V shed 5 bases and J shed 0 bases, with 13 bases lying between them. There are 15 residues in the CDR3. Germline CDR1 LNHNV, CDR2 YYDKDF (reference sequence). From blood CD8+ and CD4+ T cells, TCR beta sequences were generated. The CD8+ and CD4+ T cells were isolated magnetically using a negative isolation approach, whereas the TEMRA cells were enriched by FACS. The authors reverse transcribed roughly 0.45 to 1 ug RNA with random hexamers. The immunoSEQ assay covered 54 Vbeta and 13 Jbeta segments for CDR3. TCRdb fed the immunoSEQ multiplex PCR reads into MiXCR, producing one record per CDR3 protein. This table holds over 300,000 distinct CDR3 sequences, about 91% found once.

The clonotype originates from a human donor with multiple sclerosis. The rearrangement uses TRBV15 and TRBJ2-5, with a possible D match to TRBD1 (6 bases). The sequenced sample consisted of CD4+ T cells from PBMCs. The CDR3 DNA follows: TGTGCCACCAGCTTTGGACAGCTGTACCAAGAGACCCAGTACTTC. It codes for CATSFGQLYQETQYF.